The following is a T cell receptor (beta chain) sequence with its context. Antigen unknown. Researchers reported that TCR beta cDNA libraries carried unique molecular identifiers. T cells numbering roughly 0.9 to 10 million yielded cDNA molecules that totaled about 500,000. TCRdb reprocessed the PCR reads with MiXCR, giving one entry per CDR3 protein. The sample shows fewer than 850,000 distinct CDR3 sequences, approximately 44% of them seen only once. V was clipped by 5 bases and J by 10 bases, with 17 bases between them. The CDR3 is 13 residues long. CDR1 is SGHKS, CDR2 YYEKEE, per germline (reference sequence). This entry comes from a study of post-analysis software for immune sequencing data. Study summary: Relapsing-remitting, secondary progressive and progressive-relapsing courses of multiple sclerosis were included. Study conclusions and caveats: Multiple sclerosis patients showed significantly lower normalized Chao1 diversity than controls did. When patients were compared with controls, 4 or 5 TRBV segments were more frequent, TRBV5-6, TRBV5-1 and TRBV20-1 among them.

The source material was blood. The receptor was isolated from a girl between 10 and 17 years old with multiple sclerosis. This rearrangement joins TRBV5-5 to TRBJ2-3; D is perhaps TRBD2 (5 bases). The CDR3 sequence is CASRLARGTAQYF. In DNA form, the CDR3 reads TGTGCCAGCAGGCTAGCCCGGGGAACGGCGCAGTATTTT.